This T cell receptor (beta chain) was recovered during a study of OX40 agonist ivuxolimab in advanced cancers. About the research overall: Of mixed ages from 23 to 79 and averaging approximately 60 years, the group was more than 65% male.

The method was immunoSEQ multiplex PCR; TCRdb's version includes in-frame clones alone and lacks a portion of them. The table has 25,000 to 35,000 clones, 84% seen once. V lost 10 bases to trimming and J lost 4 bases; unmatched junction nucleotides: 17. The CDR3 runs to 17 residues. The sequence derives from an adult with an advanced solid tumor such as melanoma, head and neck, liver or kidney cancer. The chain carries TRBV23-1 and TRBJ2-1; 9 bases fit TRBD2. TRBV23-1 belongs to the ORF category, with a function that is uncertain. The starting material was CD4+ or CD8+ T cells sorted from blood, obtained in a trial of the OX40 agonist ivuxolimab. CDR3 DNA: TGCGCCAATCAACCGGTGCCTAGCGGGAAAAAATACAATGAGCAGTTCTTC. It is translated as CANQPVPSGKKYNEQFF.